This T cell receptor beta chain was captured by sequencing in a study of CD8 T cells in ankylosing spondylitis. This clonotype appeared a few times. TCRdb processed the 5' RACE reads anew with MiXCR; each CDR3 protein has one entry. The sample has about 170,000 distinct CDR3 sequences, 15% to 20% seen once. The sequence was obtained from a male donor with ankylosing spondylitis or in good health (not recorded which). The sample consisted of blood, either unsorted or a sorted T cell fraction (not recorded which).

The CDR3 region is CSVLTGGNLNTEAFF. For the CDR3, the DNA is TGCAGCGTTCTTACAGGGGGCAATCTGAACACTGAAGCTTTCTTT. This chain connects TRBV29-1 to TRBJ1-1; TRBD1 matches 9 bases. This CDR3 has 15 residues. Germline values: CDR1 SQVTM, CDR2 ANQGSEA. V dropped 5 bases and J dropped 0; count of bases not matched to a gene: 7.